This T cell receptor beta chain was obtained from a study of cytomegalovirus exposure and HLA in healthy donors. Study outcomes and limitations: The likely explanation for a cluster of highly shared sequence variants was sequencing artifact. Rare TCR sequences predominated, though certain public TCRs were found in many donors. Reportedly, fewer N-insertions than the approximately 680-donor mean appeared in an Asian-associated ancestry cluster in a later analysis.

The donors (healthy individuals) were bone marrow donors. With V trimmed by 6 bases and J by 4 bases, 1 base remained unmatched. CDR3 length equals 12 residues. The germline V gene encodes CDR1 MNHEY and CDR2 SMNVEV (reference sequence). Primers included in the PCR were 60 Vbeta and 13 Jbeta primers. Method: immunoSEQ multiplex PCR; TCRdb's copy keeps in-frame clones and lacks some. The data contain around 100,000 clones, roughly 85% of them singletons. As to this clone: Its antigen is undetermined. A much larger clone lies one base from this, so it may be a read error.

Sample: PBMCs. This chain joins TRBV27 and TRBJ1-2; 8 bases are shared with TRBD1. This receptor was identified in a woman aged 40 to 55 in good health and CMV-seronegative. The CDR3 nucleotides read TGTGCCAGCAGCACAGGGGGCTATGGCTACACCTTC. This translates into CASSTGGYGYTF.